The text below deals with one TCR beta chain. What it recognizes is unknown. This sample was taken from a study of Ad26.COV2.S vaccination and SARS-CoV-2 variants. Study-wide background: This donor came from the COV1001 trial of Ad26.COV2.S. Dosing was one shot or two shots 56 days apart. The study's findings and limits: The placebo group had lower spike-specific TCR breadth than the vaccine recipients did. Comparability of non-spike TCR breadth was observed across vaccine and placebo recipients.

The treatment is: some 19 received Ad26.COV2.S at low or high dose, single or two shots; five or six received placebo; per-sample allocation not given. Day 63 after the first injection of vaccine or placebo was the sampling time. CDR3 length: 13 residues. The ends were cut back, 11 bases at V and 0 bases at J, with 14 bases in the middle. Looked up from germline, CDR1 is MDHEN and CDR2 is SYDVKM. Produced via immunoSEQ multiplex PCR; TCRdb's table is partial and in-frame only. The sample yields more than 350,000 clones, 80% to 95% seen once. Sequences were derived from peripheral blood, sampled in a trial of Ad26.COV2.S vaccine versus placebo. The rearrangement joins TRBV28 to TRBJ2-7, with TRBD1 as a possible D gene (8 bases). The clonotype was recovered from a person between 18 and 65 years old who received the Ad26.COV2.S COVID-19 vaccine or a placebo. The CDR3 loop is CAGGDRSSYEQYF. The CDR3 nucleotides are TGTGCCGGGGGGGACAGGAGCTCCTACGAGCAGTACTTC.